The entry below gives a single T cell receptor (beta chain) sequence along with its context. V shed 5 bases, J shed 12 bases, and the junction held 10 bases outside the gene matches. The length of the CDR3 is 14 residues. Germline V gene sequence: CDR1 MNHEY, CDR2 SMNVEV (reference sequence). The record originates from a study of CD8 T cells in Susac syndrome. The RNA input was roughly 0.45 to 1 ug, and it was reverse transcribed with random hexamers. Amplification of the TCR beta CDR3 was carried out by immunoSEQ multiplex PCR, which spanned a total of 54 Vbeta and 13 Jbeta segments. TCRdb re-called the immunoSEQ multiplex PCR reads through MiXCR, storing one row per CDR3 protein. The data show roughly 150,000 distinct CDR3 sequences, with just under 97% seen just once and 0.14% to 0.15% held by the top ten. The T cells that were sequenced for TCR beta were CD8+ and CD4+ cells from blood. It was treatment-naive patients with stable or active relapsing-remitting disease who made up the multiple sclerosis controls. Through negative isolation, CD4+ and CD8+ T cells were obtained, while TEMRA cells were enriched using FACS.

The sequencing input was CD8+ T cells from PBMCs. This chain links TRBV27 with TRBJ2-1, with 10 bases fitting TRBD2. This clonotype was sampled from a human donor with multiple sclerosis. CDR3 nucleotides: TGTGCCAGCAGTAAAAGCGGGGGGGCAGCCGGGCAGTTCTTC. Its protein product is CASSKSGGAAGQFF.